This is a list of T cell receptor beta chains from one sample in a study of liver allograft versus peripheral blood T cells. In TCRdb, the reads were re-called with MiXCR into one record per CDR3 protein. The table includes 8,500 to 10,000 distinct CDR3 sequences, around 26% detected once. Every receptor here comes from a human patient who had a liver transplant. Some T cells may be supplied by the graft donor. CDR3s include the opening cysteine and the closing phenylalanine or tryptophan. The order of the fields is D gene, V gene, clone size, J gene, CDR3 protein, CDR3 DNA. A D gene is named only where the DNA matches it firmly. The listing skips clone size in some rows; elsewhere it reads once, few, many or a size class.

.	TRBV19	medium-sized	TRBJ2-1	CASTRGRSYNEQFF	TGTGCCAGTACGCGGGGTCGCTCCTACAATGAGCAGTTCTTC
.	TRBV28	many	TRBJ2-1	CASSLEQLQSYNEQFF	TGTGCCAGCAGTTTGGAGCAGCTCCAGTCATACAATGAGCAGTTCTTC
.	TRBV28	.	TRBJ1-1	CASSYVKGEMDTEAFF	TGTGCCAGCAGCTACGTTAAGGGCGAGATGGACACTGAAGCTTTCTTT
.	TRBV28	.	TRBJ2-7	CASSSPGRSYEQYF	TGTGCCAGCAGTTCTCCGGGACGGTCCTACGAGCAGTACTTC
.	TRBV6-1	medium-sized	TRBJ1-5	CASSEPGRINQPQHF	TGTGCCAGCAGTGAGCCGGGCCGGATCAATCAGCCCCAGCATTTT
.	TRBV9	few	TRBJ1-3	CASSVEISGNTIYF	TGTGCCAGCAGCGTAGAAATCTCTGGAAACACCATATATTTT
TRBD1	TRBV19	few	TRBJ1-2	CATGQGVYGYTF	TGTGCCACCGGACAGGGAGTCTATGGCTACACCTTC
TRBD1	TRBV28	few	TRBJ2-7	CASKNFRAGGNEQYF	TGTGCCAGCAAGAATTTTCGGGCAGGGGGCAACGAGCAGTACTTC
TRBD1	TRBV24-1	medium-sized	TRBJ2-4	CATSDPRGTGVNIQYF	TGTGCCACCAGTGATCCCAGGGGGACAGGGGTTAACATTCAGTACTTC
.	TRBV19	medium-sized	TRBJ1-3	CAADARGSGNTIYF	TGTGCCGCGGACGCCCGGGGCTCTGGAAACACCATATATTTT
TRBD1	TRBV6-6	.	TRBJ1-1	CASSFLRGRNTEAFF	TGTGCCAGCAGTTTTCTCAGGGGGCGGAACACTGAAGCTTTCTTT
.	TRBV6-5	many	TRBJ1-1	CASGRTVNTEAFF	TGTGCCAGCGGGAGGACAGTGAACACTGAAGCTTTCTTT
.	TRBV5-4	.	TRBJ2-5	CASSLEGKGETQYF	TGTGCCAGCAGCTTGGAGGGGAAGGGCGAGACCCAGTACTTC
TRBD2	TRBV5-4	many	TRBJ2-3	CASSPGLAGGGADTQYF	TGTGCCAGCAGCCCCGGACTAGCGGGGGGAGGTGCAGATACGCAGTATTTT
TRBD2	TRBV3-1	.	TRBJ2-7	CASSQLAGSSYEQYF	TGTGCCAGCAGCCAACTAGCGGGATCCTCCTACGAGCAGTACTTC
.	TRBV6-1	many	TRBJ2-7	CASSGGQTVREQYF	TGTGCCAGCAGTGGTGGACAGACCGTTAGGGAGCAGTACTTC
.	TRBV20-1	few	TRBJ2-2	CSAIRQVSTGELFF	TGCAGTGCTATCAGACAGGTTTCCACCGGGGAGCTGTTTTTT
.	TRBV15	few	TRBJ1-1	CATSSERDNTEAFF	TGTGCCACCAGCAGTGAGCGGGATAACACTGAAGCTTTCTTT
.	TRBV2	.	TRBJ1-6	CARWGTNSPLHF	TGTGCCAGGTGGGGTACTAATTCACCCCTCCACTTT
.	TRBV7-9	.	TRBJ1-6	CASSWGGDGNSPLHF	TGTGCCAGCAGCTGGGGAGGCGACGGGAATTCACCCCTCCACTTT
TRBD1	TRBV28	few	TRBJ1-1	CASSFRQGAFF	TGTGCCAGCAGTTTCCGACAGGGCGCTTTCTTT
.	TRBV18	medium-sized	TRBJ2-7	CASSPSAGSYEQYF	TGTGCCAGCTCACCATCGGCAGGGTCCTACGAGCAGTACTTC
.	TRBV2	once	TRBJ1-2	CASNGWGGPNYGYTF	TGTGCCAGCAATGGGTGGGGGGGGCCTAACTATGGCTACACCTTC
TRBD2	TRBV20-1	few	TRBJ2-1	CSAPDLAGGRNEQFF	TGCAGTGCGCCCGACCTAGCGGGGGGGCGTAATGAGCAGTTCTTC
.	TRBV5-6	.	TRBJ2-3	CASSYRLEASTDTQYF	TGTGCCAGCAGCTATCGGCTCGAGGCTAGCACAGATACGCAGTATTTT
TRBD2	TRBV19	many	TRBJ2-7	CASSFGAGTSGNSYEQYF	TGTGCCAGTAGTTTTGGGGCCGGGACTAGCGGTAACTCCTACGAGCAGTACTTC
TRBD1	TRBV24-1	few	TRBJ2-5	CATSDPPGQGAGETQYF	TGTGCCACCAGTGATCCCCCGGGACAGGGGGCTGGAGAGACCCAGTACTTC
TRBD1	TRBV19	medium-sized	TRBJ2-1	CASSTSSGDRGVF	TGTGCCAGTAGTACTAGTAGTGGGGACAGGGGTGTCTTC
.	TRBV19	medium-sized	TRBJ2-1	CASNPERNYNEQFF	TGTGCCAGTAACCCAGAACGGAACTACAATGAGCAGTTCTTC
.	TRBV28	.	TRBJ2-1	CASSDYNEQFF	TGTGCCAGCAGTGATTACAATGAGCAGTTCTTC
TRBD1	TRBV20-1	medium-sized	TRBJ2-1	CSATGTVSSSYNEQFF	TGCAGTGCCACAGGGACAGTCTCGAGCTCCTACAATGAGCAGTTCTTC
TRBD2	TRBV20-1	few	TRBJ2-7	CSLLTSGETYEQYF	TGCAGTCTTCTCACTAGCGGGGAAACGTACGAGCAGTACTTC
TRBD2	TRBV7-9	few	TRBJ2-1	CASSLILRREEHNEQFF	TGTGCCAGCAGCTTAATCCTCCGGCGGGAGGAACACAATGAGCAGTTCTTC
.	TRBV19	.	TRBJ1-6	CASSIGVAINSPLHF	TGTGCCAGTAGTATTGGAGTGGCAATTAATTCACCCCTCCACTTT
.	TRBV7-9	medium-sized	TRBJ1-2	CASSLAEHYGYTF	TGTGCCAGCAGCTTAGCGGAGCACTATGGCTACACCTTC
.	TRBV19	medium-sized	TRBJ1-5	CASSIVQAHSNQPQHF	TGTGCCAGTAGTATAGTTCAGGCCCATAGCAATCAGCCCCAGCATTTT
.	TRBV6-5	medium-sized	TRBJ1-6	CASSYSLGARIESPLHF	TGTGCCAGCAGTTACTCTTTGGGTGCGAGAATTGAATCACCCCTCCACTTT
.	TRBV6-5	.	TRBJ1-2	CASSPQKSRVPYGYTF	TGTGCCAGCAGTCCTCAGAAAAGTCGGGTTCCCTATGGCTACACCTTC
TRBD1	TRBV12-3/TRBV12-4	.	TRBJ1-4	CASSLNRGQGTNEKLFF	TGTGCCAGCAGTTTGAACAGGGGGCAAGGAACTAATGAAAAACTGTTTTTT
TRBD1	TRBV29-1	.	TRBJ1-2	CSGRTGGHGYTF	TGCAGCGGGAGGACAGGGGGACATGGCTACACCTTC
TRBD1	TRBV30	medium-sized	TRBJ1-3	CAWSDRDRGGNTIYF	TGTGCCTGGAGTGACCGGGACAGGGGTGGAAACACCATATATTTT
TRBD1	TRBV30	.	TRBJ2-5	CAWKRRTGWGKETQYF	TGTGCCTGGAAACGACGGACAGGGTGGGGAAAAGAGACCCAGTACTTC
.	TRBV20-1	many	TRBJ2-2	CSAPGPRHGELFF	TGCAGTGCCCCGGGGCCCCGTCACGGGGAGCTGTTTTTT
.	TRBV11-3	.	TRBJ2-3	CASSFGRRGSDTQYF	TGTGCCAGCAGCTTTGGGCGGAGGGGGTCAGATACGCAGTATTTT
.	TRBV19	medium-sized	TRBJ2-1	CASSIASNNEQFF	TGTGCCAGTAGTATTGCCAGCAACAATGAGCAGTTCTTC
.	TRBV28	medium-sized	TRBJ1-4	CASSLLGPQRLEKLFF	TGTGCCAGCAGTTTATTGGGGCCTCAAAGATTAGAAAAACTGTTTTTT
.	TRBV18	large	TRBJ1-2	CASSPPDGVGGYTF	TGTGCCAGCTCACCACCGGACGGGGTTGGTGGCTACACCTTC
TRBD2	TRBV5-4	.	TRBJ2-3	CASSLGGTSGGSTDTQYF	TGTGCCAGCAGCTTGGGTGGGACTAGCGGGGGTAGCACAGATACGCAGTATTTT
.	TRBV24-1	.	TRBJ2-1	CATSDLTNDYNEQFF	TGTGCCACCAGTGATTTGACTAACGACTACAATGAGCAGTTCTTC
.	TRBV27	medium-sized	TRBJ2-2	CASSLMGGSPTGELFF	TGTGCCAGCAGTTTAATGGGTGGGAGCCCCACCGGGGAGCTGTTTTTT
.	TRBV6-2/TRBV6-3	medium-sized	TRBJ2-1	CASSASGTPRSYNEQFF	TGTGCCAGCAGTGCCTCCGGGACTCCTCGTTCCTACAATGAGCAGTTCTTC
.	TRBV19	.	TRBJ1-2	CASSIALRDGYTF	TGTGCCAGTAGTATAGCCTTAAGGGATGGCTACACCTTC
.	TRBV15	.	TRBJ2-2	CATSRVTLSNTGELFF	TGTGCCACCAGCAGAGTGACCCTGTCGAACACCGGGGAGCTGTTTTTT
.	TRBV20-1	.	TRBJ2-7	CSAKGRGSYEQYF	TGCAGTGCTAAAGGGAGGGGGTCCTACGAGCAGTACTTC
TRBD2	TRBV5-5	.	TRBJ2-3	CASSRTSGGLGTETQYF	TGTGCCAGCAGCCGGACTAGCGGGGGACTGGGCACAGAGACGCAGTATTTT
.	TRBV18	.	TRBJ2-3	CASSPTWDLNTDTQYF	TGTGCCAGCTCACCCACCTGGGACTTGAACACAGATACGCAGTATTTT
TRBD2	TRBV7-2	.	TRBJ2-7	CASSLERLAGVKSF	TGTGCCAGCAGCTTAGAGCGGCTAGCGGGAGTGAAGTCCTTC
.	TRBV9	few	TRBJ1-2	CASSVLQTRAGGYTF	TGTGCCAGCAGCGTTCTGCAGACGAGGGCTGGTGGCTACACCTTC
TRBD1	TRBV7-9	.	TRBJ2-2	CASSNRGSSTGNTGELFF	TGTGCCAGCAGCAACAGGGGATCGTCGACAGGAAACACCGGGGAGCTGTTTTTT